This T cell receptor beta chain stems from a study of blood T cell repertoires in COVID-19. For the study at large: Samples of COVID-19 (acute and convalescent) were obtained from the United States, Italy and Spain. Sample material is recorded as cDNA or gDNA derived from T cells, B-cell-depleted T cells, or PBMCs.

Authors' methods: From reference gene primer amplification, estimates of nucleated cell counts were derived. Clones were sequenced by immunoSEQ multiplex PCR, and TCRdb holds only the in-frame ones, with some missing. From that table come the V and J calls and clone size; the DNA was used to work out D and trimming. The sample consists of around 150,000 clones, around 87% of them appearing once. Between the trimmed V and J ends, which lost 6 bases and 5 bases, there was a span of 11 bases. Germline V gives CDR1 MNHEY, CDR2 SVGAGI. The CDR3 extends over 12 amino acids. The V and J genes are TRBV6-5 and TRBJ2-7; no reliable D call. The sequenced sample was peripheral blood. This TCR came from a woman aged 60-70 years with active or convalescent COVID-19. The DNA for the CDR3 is TGTGCCAGCAGCCCGGTCCGGGACGAGCAGTACTTC. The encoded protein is CASSPVRDEQYF.